The 15 T cell receptor beta chains given below trace back to one sample, sequenced in a study of blood T cells in healthy people across ages. A second PCR of roughly 7 to 11 cycles used a sample-barcoded 5' primer and a J-beta primer mix. TCRdb redid the calling of the 5' RACE reads with MiXCR, one entry per CDR3 protein. The table shows 850,000 to 1,100,000 distinct CDR3 sequences, with around two fifths occurring only once. Material: blood. The receptors stem from a man younger than 35 in good health.

This clonotype was seen a few times. This chain joins TRBV20-1 and TRBJ2-6, with D tentatively TRBD1 or TRBD2 (5 bases each). Germline V gene data show CDR1 as DFQATT and CDR2 as SNEGSKA (reference sequence). V was pared by 0 bases and J by 0 bases, with 9 bases between. There are 16 residues in the CDR3. CDR3 nucleotide sequence: TGCAGTGCTAGAGACCCAGGGAGCTCTGGGGCCAACGTCCTGACTTTC. It codes for CSARDPGSSGANVLTF.

In the case of this clonotype: The junction shows a germline mismatch at one end, possibly a read error. The chain's CDR3 is CASSQGLAGVLYYNEQYF. The CDR3 DNA follows: TGCGCCAGTAGCCAAGGACTAGCGGGGGTGCTTTACTACAATGAGCAGTACTTC. J is TRBJ2-7 and V is TRBV4-1, with 13 positions matching TRBD2. CDR3 length equals 18 residues. From germline, CDR1 is MGHRA and CDR2 YSYEKL.

This clonotype has more than one count but fewer than ten. V is TRBV6-2 or TRBV6-3 and J is TRBJ2-3, with D unresolved. V lost 10 bases and J 0 bases, leaving 8 bases between the germline ends. CDR3 length: 12 residues. Germline loops: CDR1 MNHEY, CDR2 SVGEGT. The CDR3 DNA is TGTGCCATCGCGGACAGCACAGATACGCAGTATTTT. Its protein product is CAIADSTDTQYF.

The CDR3 DNA reads TGTGCCAGCAGCGTAGGGGACATCGACACAGATACGCAGTATTTT. This encodes CASSVGDIDTDTQYF. The rearrangement links TRBV9 to TRBJ2-3; tentative D call: TRBD1 (6 bases). Germline V gene data show CDR1 as SGDLS and CDR2 as YYNGEE. Trimming removed 0 bases at V and 2 bases at J, with 10 bases between. The CDR3 covers 15 residues.

The chain is built from TRBV2 and TRBJ1-2; TRBD1 is a possible D gene (6 bases). This CDR3 has 13 residues. The V end lost 7 bases, the J end lost 4 bases, and 13 bases lay between the germline ends. CDR1 is SNHLY, CDR2 FYNNEI, per germline. The CDR3, as DNA: TGTGCCAGCATGGGGGCCCCTAGCTATGGCTACACCTTC. Protein: CASMGAPSYGYTF.

This clonotype turned up a few times. V is TRBV5-1 and J is TRBJ2-1, with a tentative D call TRBD1 (6 bases). This CDR3 contains 14 residues. With 4 bases removed from V and 4 bases from J, the gap between germline ends came to 12 bases. Germline V gene sequence: CDR1 SGHRS, CDR2 YFSETQ. The CDR3 here is CASSSSDSYNEQFF. The DNA for the CDR3 is TGCGCCAGCAGCAGTTCGGACAGTTACAATGAGCAGTTCTTC.

The gene calls are TRBV25-1 and TRBJ1-2; 8 bases line up with TRBD1. The V gene end was trimmed by 2 bases and the J gene end by 3 bases; junction bases not matched to a gene: 8. Germline loops: CDR1 MGHDK, CDR2 SYGVNS. There are 16 residues in the CDR3. The CDR3 bases are TGTGCCAGCAGTGAACGGCCAGGGGGCGACTACTATGGCTACACCTTC. It codes for CASSERPGGDYYGYTF.

This CDR3 reads CASSLGDGSSKNIQYF. Written as DNA, the CDR3 is TGTGCCAGCAGCTTGGGGGACGGATCCTCCAAAAACATTCAGTACTTC. This chain joins TRBV5-6 and TRBJ2-4; TRBD1 or TRBD2 may be the D gene (5 bases each). The germline V and J ends were trimmed by 0 bases and 2 bases, with 12 bases remaining between them. The CDR3 has 16 amino acids. Germline loops: CDR1 SGHDT, CDR2 YYEEEE.

V usage is TRBV15 and J usage is TRBJ1-5; tentative D call: TRBD1 (5 bases). CDR1 LNHNV and CDR2 YYDKDF come from the germline V gene (reference sequence). The CDR3 covers 17 residues. V shed 3 bases and J shed 4 bases, with 19 bases lying between them. CDR3 in DNA: TGTGCCACCAGCAGGACTCGGACACAGACAAAGAATCAGCCCCAGCATTTT. Translated: CATSRTRTQTKNQPQHF.

This clonotype was observed a few times. The gene calls are TRBV11-2 and TRBJ1-2; 12 nucleotides match TRBD1. Germline V gene lookup returns CDR1 SGHAT and CDR2 FQNNGV. Unmatched junction bases numbered 8, after V lost 5 bases and J lost 7 bases. This CDR3 has 15 residues. The CDR3 nucleotides are TGTGCCAGCAGCCCAGCCGGGGACAGGGGGCCTGGCTACACCTTC. Protein: CASSPAGDRGPGYTF.

This clonotype showed up just a few times. CDR3 sequence reads: CAISGQVSNQPQHF. The CDR3 DNA follows: TGTGCCATCAGTGGACAGGTTAGCAATCAGCCCCAGCATTTT. The chain joins TRBV10-3 to TRBJ1-5, with D possibly being TRBD1 (6 bases). The CDR3 runs to 14 residues. The ends were cut back, 4 bases at V and 0 bases at J, with 7 bases in the middle. Germline CDR1 and CDR2: ENHRY and SYGVKD.

Details on this clonotype: A junction boundary mismatches the germline segment, possibly from a read error. The chain recombines TRBV9 with TRBJ2-5, with a weak D call TRBD2 (5 bases). Germline V gene lookup returns CDR1 SGDLS and CDR2 YYNGEE. This CDR3 is built from 15 residues. The CDR3 reads CVSSGQTGNYNEQYF. The CDR3 DNA is TGTGTCAGCAGCGGCCAGACGGGGAACTACAATGAGCAGTACTTC.

In its sample, this clonotype was seen a few times. This sequence joins TRBV7-6 and TRBJ2-1; 14 positions match TRBD2. CDR1 is SGHVS, CDR2 FNYEAQ, per germline. V lost 4 bases, J lost 9 bases, and 8 bases stayed unmatched. The CDR3 is 16 residues long. In nucleotides, the CDR3 is TGTGCCAGCAGCTCATACGGACTAGCGGGGGGTCCTGAGCAGTTCTTC. Its translation: CASSSYGLAGGPEQFF.

There are a few counts of this clonotype. The V call is TRBV28, the J call TRBJ2-1; D remains unclear. This CDR3 region has 12 residues. Trimming cost V 7 bases and J 8 bases, with 12 bases left between them. Germline values: CDR1 MDHEN, CDR2 SYDVKM. CDR3 in DNA: TGTGCCAGCACCCAAGGCGTGGATGAGCAGTTCTTC. Translated: CASTQGVDEQFF.

The genes are TRBV7-8 and TRBJ2-1; TRBD1 matches 8 bases. Germline lookup yields CDR1 SGHVS and CDR2 FQNEAQ. J was trimmed by 7 bases and V by 5 bases; bases with no gene match: 10. This CDR3 is built from 15 residues. DNA of the CDR3: TGTGCCAGCAGCATAAGACAGGGGCTAAGGAATGAGCAGTTCTTC. As protein: CASSIRQGLRNEQFF.